One and the same sample provided the 23 T cell receptor beta chains below, sequenced in a study of identical twins (dated by TCRdb to the mid-2010s). Preparation of the library involved 5' RACE. TCRdb records Illumina HiSeq 2000 as the sequencer. TCRdb redid the processing of the public reads, applying fastp at Q25 and MiXCR, and retained in-frame beta chains. Identical CDR3 protein sequences are pooled into one entry, listed with their most common genes and DNA. This sample is represented by 420,000 or so distinct CDR3 sequences; around 18% of them were singletons. The ten largest clonotypes hold approximately 12% of the sample. The sequencing sample was made of naive T cells sorted from blood. The sample's cell subset or site label, in plain terms: cells isolated with a human naive T-cell isolation kit. The receptors derive from a man between 45 and 60 years old in good health.

This clonotype was seen repeatedly, ten times or more. The chain is built from TRBV29-1 and TRBJ2-1; weak D call: TRBD1 (5 bases). V dropped 6 bases and J dropped 1 base, with 10 bases sitting between them. This CDR3 has 13 amino acids. The V gene's germline CDR1 is SQVTM and CDR2 ANQGSEA. DNA of the CDR3: TGCAGCGTAGGACACTTATCCTACAATGAGCAGTTCTTC. It codes for CSVGHLSYNEQFF.

The chain combines TRBV7-2 with TRBJ2-7; D possibly corresponds to TRBD1 (6 bases). Per germline, CDR1 SGHTA and CDR2 FQGNSA. V was cut by 6 bases and J by 1 base, with 19 bases left in between. The CDR3 covers 16 residues. The CDR3, as DNA: TGTGCCAGCAGAACCCTGATAGGGGGAACTTCCTACGAGCAGTACTTC. It is translated as CASRTLIGGTSYEQYF. Combining the CDR3 with reference TRBV7-2 and TRBJ2-7 gives the whole variable domain GAGVSQSPSNKVTEKGKDVELRCDPISGHTALYWYRQSLGQGLEFLIYFQGNSAPDKSGLPSDRFSAERTGGSVSTLTIQRTQQEDSAVYLCASRTLIGGTSYEQYFGPGTRLTVT.

The CDR3 sequence: CASSPYEMNTEAFF. Here the CDR3 DNA reads TGTGCCAGCAGCCCCTATGAGATGAACACTGAAGCTTTCTTT. This chain joins TRBV4-2 and TRBJ1-1; D not resolved. Trimming shortened V by 4 bases and J by 0 bases, and 9 bases separated the two germline ends. CDR3 length: 14 amino acids. Germline loops: CDR1 LGHNA, CDR2 YNFKEQ.

This clonotype was observed a few times. This chain connects TRBV21-1 to TRBJ2-7. TRBV21-1 represents a pseudogene. CDR3 length: 15 amino acids. The CDR3 region is CASSKNCRTLYEQYF. The CDR3 nucleotides are TGTGCCAGCAGCAAAAATTGTCGGACCCTATACGAGCAGTACTTC.

This clonotype was counted ten times or more. A junction end diverges from the germline sequence, so it may reflect a read error. The genes are TRBV6-1 and TRBJ2-7; D may be TRBD1 or TRBD2 (6 bases each). Germline V gives CDR1 MNHNS, CDR2 SASEGT. This CDR3 has 11 amino acids. CDR3 region: CASSERGATAF. DNA of the CDR3: TGTGCCAGCAGTGAAAGGGGGGCCACCGCCTTC.

This clonotype has at least ten counts. The chain links TRBV7-9 to TRBJ1-2; 10 bases line up with TRBD1. The CDR3 consists of 14 residues. CDR1 and CDR2 (germline): SEHNR, FQNEAQ (reference sequence). J was trimmed by 3 bases and V by 5 bases; bases with no gene match: 3. CDR3 sequence (DNA): TGTGCCAGCAGCCCAGGGACAGGGGACTATGGCTACACCTTC. Residues: CASSPGTGDYGYTF. Using reference TRBV7-9 and TRBJ1-2 for the parts outside the CDR3, the full variable domain is DTGVSQNPRHKITKRGQNVTFRCDPISEHNRLYWYRQTLGQGPEFLTYFQNEAQLEKSRLLSDRFSAERPKGSFSTLEIQRTEQGDSAMYLCASSPGTGDYGYTFGSGTRLTVV.

Details on this clonotype: Compared with germline, one end of the junction differs, possibly owing to a read error. V and J are TRBV11-2 and TRBJ2-2; 9 bases agree with TRBD2. CDR1 and CDR2 from the germline V gene are SGHAT and FQNNGV. This CDR3 is 18 amino acids long. The CDR3 nucleotides are TGTGCCAGCAGCTTAGATCGAGCGGGGGGTACGAACTCCGGGGAGCTGTTTTTT. This gives the protein CASSLDRAGGTNSGELFF.

Many counts were recorded for this clonotype. The chain carries TRBV5-1 and TRBJ2-2, with D perhaps TRBD1 or TRBD2 (6 bases each). This CDR3 comprises 16 residues. V was pared by 4 bases and J by 4 bases, with 17 bases between. Germline loops: CDR1 SGHRS, CDR2 YFSETQ. CDR3 in DNA: TGCGCCAGCAGCGGAAGAACGGGGGCAGTCACCGGGGAGCTGTTTTTT. Translating it yields CASSGRTGAVTGELFF.

This clonotype has only a few counts. The J gene is TRBJ2-3, the V gene TRBV20-1, with D hard to call. From germline, CDR1 is DFQATT and CDR2 SNEGSKA (reference sequence). CDR3 length equals 13 residues. Trimming removed 4 bases at V and 5 bases at J, with 13 bases between. The CDR3 DNA is TGCAGTGCTACCCCCAAGGGCCGAGATACGCAGTATTTT. The encoded protein is CSATPKGRDTQYF.

This sequence joins TRBV7-6 and TRBJ1-5; 8 bases are a match to TRBD1. After removal of 2 bases from V and 0 bases from J, the junction contained 12 bases not matched to a gene. The germline gives CDR1 SGHVS, CDR2 FNYEAQ. The CDR3 loop spans 19 amino acids. The CDR3 sequence: CASSLRPGGDGYSNQPQHF. In DNA form, the CDR3 reads TGTGCCAGCAGCTTACGTCCAGGGGGCGACGGATATAGCAATCAGCCCCAGCATTTT.

The rearrangement joins TRBV20-1 to TRBJ1-5; TRBD1 matches 8 bases. The CDR3 sequence is 18 residues long. Germline lookup yields CDR1 DFQATT and CDR2 SNEGSKA (reference sequence). Losses at the gene ends were 4 bases for V and 2 bases for J; bases not matched to a gene: 16. The CDR3 loop is CSANPVRDRLVGNQPQHF. The DNA of the CDR3 is TGCAGTGCTAATCCCGTCCGGGACAGGTTAGTCGGCAATCAGCCCCAGCATTTT.

The rearrangement links TRBV5-1 to TRBJ2-5; D remains ambiguous. Germline CDR1 is SGHRS and CDR2 is YFSETQ. The CDR3 is made up of 12 amino acids. V lost 2 bases and J 7 bases, leaving 9 bases between the germline ends. The CDR3 region is CASSFSDGTQYF. The CDR3 nucleotides are TGCGCCAGCAGCTTCTCGGATGGGACCCAGTACTTC.

This clonotype was counted between two and nine times. A much larger clone is a single base away; this may be a read error. V is TRBV15 and J is TRBJ2-1; D is perhaps TRBD2 (5 bases). This CDR3 is built from 15 residues. V was trimmed by 0 bases and J by 1 base, leaving 7 bases between them. CDR1 and CDR2 from the germline V gene are LNHNV and YYDKDF (reference sequence). CDR3 in amino acids: CATSRDTGSYNEQFF. CDR3 sequence (DNA): TGTGCCACCAGCAGAGATACGGGATCCTACAATGAGCAGTTCTTC.

The rearrangement links TRBV27 to TRBJ2-1; D is perhaps TRBD2 (5 bases). The CDR3 covers 16 residues. Germline CDR1 is MNHEY and CDR2 is SMNVEV (reference sequence). The germline V and J ends were trimmed by 5 bases and 3 bases, with 17 bases remaining between them. The CDR3 nucleotides are TGTGCCAGCAGTACGTCAGGACTGAGCTACTACAATGAGCAGTTCTTC. Encoded protein: CASSTSGLSYYNEQFF.

This clonotype was detected a few times. The chain uses TRBV29-1 and TRBJ2-5; TRBD1 might be the D (6 bases). The germline gives CDR1 SQVTM, CDR2 ANQGSEA. Trimming left V 2 bases short and J 2 bases short, with 12 bases between. CDR3 length: 14 amino acids. CDR3 amino acids: CSVEPPGAQETQYF. CDR3 DNA sequence: TGCAGCGTTGAACCCCCAGGGGCGCAAGAGACCCAGTACTTC.

This chain connects TRBV2 to TRBJ2-5; 7 nucleotides match TRBD1. Per the germline V gene, CDR1 is SNHLY and CDR2 is FYNNEI. V gave up 4 bases and J gave up 4 bases; unmatched junction bases: 3. The CDR3 runs 13 residues. CDR3 region: CASSVDRAETQYF. CDR3 DNA: TGTGCCAGCAGTGTTGACAGGGCAGAGACCCAGTACTTC.

The chain is built from TRBV27 and TRBJ2-1; TRBD2 matches at 11 bases. The CDR3 has 14 residues. With 8 bases clipped from V and 7 bases from J, the junction kept 7 bases outside the gene matches. The V gene's germline CDR1 is MNHEY and CDR2 SMNVEV (reference sequence). In nucleotides, the CDR3 is TGTGCCAGCTCGTCGACTAGCGGGACTAATGAGCAGTTCTTC. This gives the protein CASSSTSGTNEQFF.

The chain is built from TRBV4-3 and TRBJ2-5; TRBD2 might be the D (6 bases). Per the germline V gene, CDR1 is LGHNA and CDR2 is YSLEER. V lost 0 bases to trimming and J lost 2 bases, with 10 bases between them. This CDR3 comprises 15 residues. In DNA form, the CDR3 reads TGCGCCAGCAGCCAAGAGGAGGGCAGTCAAGAGACCCAGTACTTC. As protein: CASSQEEGSQETQYF.

The sample holds a few counts of this clonotype. This chain uses TRBV9 with TRBJ1-1; 7 bases map to TRBD1. CDR1 is SGDLS and CDR2 is YYNGEE in the germline V gene. V lost 4 bases and J lost 1; bases outside the gene matches: 10. This CDR3 comprises 16 residues. The CDR3 reads CASSPYSGTANTEAFF. CDR3 coding DNA: TGTGCCAGCAGCCCCTACTCCGGGACAGCGAACACTGAAGCTTTCTTT. Full variable domain (rest looked up from reference TRBV9 and TRBJ1-1): DSGVTQTPKHLITATGQRVTLRCSPRSGDLSVYWYQQSLDQGLQFLIQYYNGEERAKGNILERFSAQQFPDLHSELNLSSLELGDSALYFCASSPYSGTANTEAFFGQGTRLTVV.

This clonotype was seen a handful of times. V usage is TRBV12-3 or TRBV12-4 and J usage is TRBJ2-1; the D gene could be TRBD1 or TRBD2 (5 bases each). This CDR3 is built from 14 residues. V was trimmed by 4 bases and J by 9 bases, leaving 16 bases between them. The DNA for the CDR3 is TGTGCCAGCAGTTCTGGGACCCTTGGAATTGAGCAGTTCTTC. As protein: CASSSGTLGIEQFF.

The CDR3 protein is CASSPGQQYYGYTF. The CDR3, as DNA: TGTGCCAGCAGCCCGGGACAACAATACTATGGCTACACCTTC. The chain recombines TRBV27 with TRBJ1-2; D might be TRBD1 (6 bases). Germline CDR1 is MNHEY and CDR2 is SMNVEV (reference sequence). The CDR3 sequence is 14 residues long. Trimming pared 6 bases from V and 3 bases from J, leaving 14 bases between.

This clonotype has ten or more counts. This chain uses TRBV12-3 or TRBV12-4 with TRBJ2-7; D unresolved. Trimming took 3 bases from V and 5 from J, leaving 5 bases between them. The CDR3 sequence is 11 residues long. The CDR3: CASSLVDEQYF. The CDR3 DNA is TGTGCCAGCAGTTTGGTGGACGAGCAGTACTTC.

In its sample, this clonotype was seen many times. A read error may produce the germline difference seen at one junction end. J is TRBJ2-3 and V is TRBV6-1; D is undetermined. The CDR3 runs to 15 residues. The germline V gene encodes CDR1 MNHNS and CDR2 SASEGT. This chain's CDR3 is CASSARLSSTDTQYF. DNA for the CDR3: TGCGCCAGCAGCGCGCGGCTCTCGAGCACAGATACGCAGTATTTT.